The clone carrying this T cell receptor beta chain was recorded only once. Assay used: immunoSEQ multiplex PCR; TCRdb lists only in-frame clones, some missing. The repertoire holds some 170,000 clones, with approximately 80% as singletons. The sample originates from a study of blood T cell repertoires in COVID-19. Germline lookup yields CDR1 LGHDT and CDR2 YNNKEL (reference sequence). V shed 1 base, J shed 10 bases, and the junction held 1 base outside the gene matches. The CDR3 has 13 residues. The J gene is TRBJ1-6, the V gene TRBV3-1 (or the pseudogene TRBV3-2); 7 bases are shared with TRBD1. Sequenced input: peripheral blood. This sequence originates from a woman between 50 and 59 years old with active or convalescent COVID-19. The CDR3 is CASSQGTGSPLHF. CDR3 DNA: TGTGCCAGCAGCCAAGGGACAGGATCACCCCTCCACTTT.